This T cell receptor beta chain was observed in a study of shared clonotypes between healthy human individuals. Background on the study: Donor ages ranged 18 to 49 years: a couple of women, a few men. For every donor, three CD4 naive, three CD4 memory, two CD8 naive and one CD8 memory plates were used.

For this clone: Its matching antigen is unknown.

CD45RO negativity and positive selection for CCR7 defined naive CD8 cells, a population that excluded terminally differentiated effector memory CD45RA+ cells. This CDR3 is built from 14 residues. The germline V gene has CDR1 LNHNV and CDR2 YYDKDF (reference sequence). The ends were cut back, 7 bases at V and 0 bases at J, with 12 bases in the middle. Here immunoSEQ multiplex PCR was the method, and the copy in TCRdb shows in-frame clones only, minus some. The sample lists roughly 890,000 clones, approximately 92% occurring once. Findings of the study overall: Generally, naive subsets (rather than memory subsets) showed larger estimated richness.

The TCR originated in a young man in good health. Sequenced sample: naive CD8+ T cells sorted from blood. The chain combines TRBV15 with TRBJ2-5, with D maybe TRBD2 (7 bases). The CDR3 DNA is TGTGCCACCAAGGGGGAGGGTCACCAAGAGACCCAGTACTTC. This sequence encodes CATKGEGHQETQYF.